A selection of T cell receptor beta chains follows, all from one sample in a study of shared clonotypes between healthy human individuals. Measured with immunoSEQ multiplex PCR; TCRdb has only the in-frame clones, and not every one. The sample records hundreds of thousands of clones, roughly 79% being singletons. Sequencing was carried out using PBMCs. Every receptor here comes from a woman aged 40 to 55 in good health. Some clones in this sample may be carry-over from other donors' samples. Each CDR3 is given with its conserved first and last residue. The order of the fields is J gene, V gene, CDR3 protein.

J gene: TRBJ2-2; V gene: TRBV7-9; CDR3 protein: CASSLRGQGRIGELFF
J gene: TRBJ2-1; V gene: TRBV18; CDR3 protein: CASSPKQLGQGHEQFF
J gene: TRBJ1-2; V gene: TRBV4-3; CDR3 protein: CASSQRTGTGDYGYTF
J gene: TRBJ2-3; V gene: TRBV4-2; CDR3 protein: CASSTKGAVAGAGTDTQYF
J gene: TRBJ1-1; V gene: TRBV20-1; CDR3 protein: CSARDNPEAFF
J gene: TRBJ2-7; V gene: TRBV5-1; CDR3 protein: CASSLAGVLAYEQYF
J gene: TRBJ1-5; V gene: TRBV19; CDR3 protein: CASSFTRDRGFQPQHF
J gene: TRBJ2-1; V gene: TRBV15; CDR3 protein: CATSRAPGPGLAYNEQFF
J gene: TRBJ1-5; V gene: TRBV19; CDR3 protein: CASSIDHGGVANQPQHF
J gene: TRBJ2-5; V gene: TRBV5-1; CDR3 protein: CASSLKTSGRGETQYF
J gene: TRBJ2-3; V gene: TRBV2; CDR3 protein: CASSQGTGGEDTQYF
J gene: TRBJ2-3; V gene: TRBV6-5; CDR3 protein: CATTGRDTQYF
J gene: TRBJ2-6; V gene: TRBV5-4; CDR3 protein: CASSLAVGAGANVLTF
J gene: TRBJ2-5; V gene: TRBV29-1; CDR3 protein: CSVIELETQYF
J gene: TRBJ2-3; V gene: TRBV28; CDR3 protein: CASSFSGTSDSDTQYF
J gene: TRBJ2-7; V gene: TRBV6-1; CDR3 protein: CASSEGLAGAYEQYF
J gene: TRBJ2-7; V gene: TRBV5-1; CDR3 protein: CASSTGSYEQYF
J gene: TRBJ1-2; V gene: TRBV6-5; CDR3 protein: CASSYSLQANYGYTF